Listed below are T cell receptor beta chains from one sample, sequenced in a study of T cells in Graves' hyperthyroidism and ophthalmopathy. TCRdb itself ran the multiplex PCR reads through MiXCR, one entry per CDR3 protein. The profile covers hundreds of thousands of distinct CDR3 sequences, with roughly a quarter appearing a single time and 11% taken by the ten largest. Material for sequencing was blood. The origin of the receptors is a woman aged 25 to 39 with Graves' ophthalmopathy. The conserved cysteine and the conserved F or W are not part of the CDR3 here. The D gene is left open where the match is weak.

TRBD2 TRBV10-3 ATPRKEAGGITGELF
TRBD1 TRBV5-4 ASSLASSGGASYEQY
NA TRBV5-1 ASSLGGRTVAYEQY
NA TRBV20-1 SASSRVDQPQH
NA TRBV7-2 ASSKDPRSYEQY
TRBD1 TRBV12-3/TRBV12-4 ASSPTGPNTEAF
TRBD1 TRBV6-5 ASSYLGTGSRYGYT
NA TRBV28 ASRAGVANTGELF
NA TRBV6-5 ASSYSGRKGETQY
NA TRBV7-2 ASSFRASVAEAF
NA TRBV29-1 SVEDKAVEGG
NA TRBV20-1 STPRQGAYEQY
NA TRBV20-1 SASLNSNQPQH
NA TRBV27 ASNLRQGWSYEQY
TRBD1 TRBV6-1 ASRTPTGGLYEQY
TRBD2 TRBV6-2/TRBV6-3 ASTDQTSGESSEQY
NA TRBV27 ASNQLDKAAYEQY
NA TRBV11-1 ASSFRAQETQY
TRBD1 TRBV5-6 ASSLRDRWNYGYT
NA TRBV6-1 ASKQGWGALGANVLT
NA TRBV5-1 ASSPGGGEEQY
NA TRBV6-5 ASSYGGDSGNTIY
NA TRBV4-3 ASSQDPLAGTGELF
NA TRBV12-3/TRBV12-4 ASSRTGTSNEQY
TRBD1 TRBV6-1 ASSDLGQVEGIY
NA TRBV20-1 SATPPGGYT